The 28 T cell receptor beta chains below were found in one sample sequenced in a study of CD8 T cell repertoires and HIV-1 epitope variants. Their recognized antigens are unknown. Only in-frame clones appear in the TCRdb table, and some are missing; sequencing was by immunoSEQ multiplex PCR. The table records some 4,400 clones, about 67% of them present only once. Sequenced: cultured CD8+ T cells derived from PBMCs. These receptors all stem from a male donor with HIV.

This chain uses TRBV6-5 with TRBJ1-2, with 8 bases fitting TRBD1. The CDR3 loop spans 15 amino acids. Trimming at V came to 2 bases and at J to 5 bases, leaving 7 bases not matched to a gene. Germline CDR1 MNHEY, CDR2 SVGAGI. CDR3 amino acids: CASSYRFQGAYGYTF. For the CDR3, the DNA is TGTGCCAGCAGTTACCGTTTTCAGGGGGCATATGGCTACACCTTC.

This chain links TRBV5-4 with TRBJ2-2, with D maybe TRBD1 (6 bases). The CDR3 totals 16 residues. The V gene's germline CDR1 is SGHNT and CDR2 YYREEE (reference sequence). Trimming stripped 7 bases from V and 3 bases from J, with 19 bases between. The CDR3 bases are TGTGCCAGCGCCGTAGAGACAGGAGTTTACACCGGGGAGCTGTTTTTT. Translated: CASAVETGVYTGELFF.

The V gene is TRBV10-3, the J gene TRBJ1-1; no reliable D call. CDR3 length equals 13 residues. In germline, CDR1 is ENHRY, CDR2 SYGVKD. V lost 0 bases and J lost 1, with 3 bases in between. CDR3 nucleotide sequence: TGTGCCATCAGTGAGTCAGCGAACACTGAAGCTTTCTTT. Amino acid sequence: CAISESANTEAFF.

This clone has more than one count but fewer than ten. The CDR3 nucleotides read TGCGCCAGCAGCCAAGATCCCCCAGACTTGGACTATGGCTACACCTTC. Protein product: CASSQDPPDLDYGYTF. V and J are TRBV5-2 and TRBJ1-2. TRBV5-2 is a recognized pseudogene. This CDR3 has 16 residues.

The gene calls are TRBV28 and TRBJ1-5; D gene uncertain. From germline, CDR1 is MDHEN and CDR2 SYDVKM. The CDR3 length is 15 residues. V was trimmed by 6 bases and J by 0 bases, leaving 12 bases between them. For the CDR3, the DNA is TGTGCCAGCAGCCACGAGGAAAATAGCAATCAGCCCCAGCATTTT. This translates into CASSHEENSNQPQHF.

This clone turned up a few times. The V call is TRBV4-1, the J call TRBJ1-1; possibly TRBD1 for D (5 bases). Trimming left V 4 bases short and J 4 bases short, with 13 bases between. Germline values: CDR1 MGHRA, CDR2 YSYEKL. The length of the CDR3 is 14 residues. CDR3 amino acids: CASSLTGLGTEAFF. The CDR3 region has the DNA TGCGCCAGCAGCCTAACAGGCCTGGGCACTGAAGCTTTCTTT.

This clone came up once. This rearrangement joins TRBV5-1 to TRBJ1-5, with 8 bases aligning to TRBD1. Germline trimming cut 0 bases from V and 6 bases from J; bases unmatched to any gene: 5. This CDR3 comprises 15 residues. Germline V gives CDR1 SGHRS, CDR2 YFSETQ. Here the CDR3 reads CASSLVSGTGQPQHF. Written as DNA, the CDR3 is TGCGCCAGCAGCTTGGTCTCTGGGACAGGTCAGCCCCAGCATTTT.

This chain connects TRBV28 to TRBJ2-2, with D perhaps being TRBD1 or TRBD2 (5 bases each). V was pared by 3 bases and J by 4 bases, with 12 bases between. Germline CDR1 and CDR2: MDHEN and SYDVKM. This CDR3 has 15 amino acids. The CDR3 reads CASSLARETTGELFF. The CDR3 DNA reads as TGTGCCAGCAGTTTGGCCAGGGAGACCACCGGGGAGCTGTTTTTT.

The chain couples TRBV6-6 to TRBJ1-4; weak D call: TRBD1 (5 bases). The length of the CDR3 is 13 residues. Germline V lookup: CDR1 MNHNY, CDR2 SVGAGI (reference sequence). The V end was cut by 2 bases, the J end by 10 bases, with 11 bases between. The CDR3 loop is CASSYKWGLKLFF. CDR3 DNA sequence: TGTGCCAGCAGTTACAAATGGGGACTAAAACTGTTTTTT.

This clone was detected once. V usage is TRBV7-2 and J usage is TRBJ2-7; 14 positions match TRBD2. The length of the CDR3 is 16 residues. J lost 6 bases, V lost 1 base, and 5 bases had no gene match. Germline V lookup: CDR1 SGHTA, CDR2 FQGNSA. The CDR3 nucleotides are TGTGCCAGCAGCTTAGGGACTAGCGGGGGGCAAGCCGAGCAGTACTTC. This translates into CASSLGTSGGQAEQYF.

The rearrangement uses TRBV28 and TRBJ2-5; a weak D match, TRBD2 (6 bases). V lost 3 bases to trimming and J lost 2 bases, with 13 bases between them. Germline V gene data show CDR1 as MDHEN and CDR2 as SYDVKM. CDR3 length: 15 residues. CDR3 nucleotides: TGTGCCAGCAGTTTTAGGAGGGGTGGACAAGAGACCCAGTACTTC. Translating it yields CASSFRRGGQETQYF.

The J gene is TRBJ2-1, the V gene TRBV28; 8 bases agree with TRBD1. Germline CDR1 MDHEN, CDR2 SYDVKM. The CDR3 has 19 amino acids. V shed 6 bases, J shed 0 bases, and the junction held 16 bases outside the gene matches. The CDR3 region has the DNA TGTGCCAGCAGCGAAACGACAGGGGACGGGGGTAGCTCCTACAATGAGCAGTTCTTC. It encodes CASSETTGDGGSSYNEQFF.

In its sample, this clone was seen a few times. The chain is built from TRBV19 and TRBJ1-5, with 9 bases aligning to TRBD1. Germline V gives CDR1 LNHDA, CDR2 SQIVND (reference sequence). This CDR3 spans 16 amino acids. V was pared by 8 bases and J by 0 bases, with 8 bases of the junction left unmatched. DNA of the CDR3: TGTGCCAGTGATACAGGGGGCTGGTCTAGCAATCAGCCCCAGCATTTT. Translated: CASDTGGWSSNQPQHF.

This sequence joins TRBV19 and TRBJ2-7, with 9 positions matching TRBD1. The junction had 14 bases not matched to a gene; V was cut back by 6 bases and J by 5 bases. The CDR3 runs to 16 residues. The V gene's germline CDR1 is LNHDA and CDR2 SQIVND (reference sequence). As DNA, the CDR3 is TGTGCCAGTAGGCCAGATGCCGGGACAGGGATCGACGAGCAGTACTTC. Its translation is CASRPDAGTGIDEQYF.

This chain connects TRBV11-3 to TRBJ2-7, with TRBD1 identical over 7 bases. The germline CDR1 and CDR2 sequences are SGHNT and YENEEA. Unmatched junction bases numbered 9, after V lost 3 bases and J lost 7 bases. This CDR3 is 14 amino acids long. CDR3: CASSLGQYLREQYF. The CDR3 DNA reads as TGTGCCAGCAGCTTGGGACAGTACCTTCGTGAGCAGTACTTC.

This rearrangement joins TRBV5-6 to TRBJ1-4, with D possibly matching TRBD1 (5 bases). This CDR3 contains 18 residues. V was trimmed by 0 bases and J by 3 bases, leaving 18 bases between them. The V gene's germline CDR1 is SGHDT and CDR2 YYEEEE. The CDR3 spells CASSLGVSGLVANEKLFF. The CDR3 nucleotides read TGTGCCAGCAGCTTGGGGGTTTCGGGGCTTGTTGCTAATGAAAAACTGTTTTTT.

J is TRBJ1-6 and V is TRBV5-4, with 10 bases aligning to TRBD1. CDR1 is SGHNT, CDR2 YYREEE, per germline (reference sequence). J was trimmed by 1 base and V by 4 bases; bases with no gene match: 5. The CDR3 runs to 17 residues. This CDR3 reads CASSAGTGVSYNSPLHF. The CDR3 coding sequence is TGTGCCAGCAGCGCCGGGACAGGGGTTTCCTATAATTCACCCCTCCACTTT.

The chain combines TRBV28 with TRBJ2-1; D remains unclear. V was shortened by 5 bases and J by 6 bases, with 14 bases between the two germline ends. This CDR3 has 14 amino acids. The germline V gene has CDR1 MDHEN and CDR2 SYDVKM. The CDR3 loop is CASSKPLGFNEQFF. The CDR3 nucleotides are TGTGCCAGCAGTAAACCTCTAGGATTCAATGAGCAGTTCTTC.

This clone was seen only once. This rearrangement joins TRBV4-2 to TRBJ2-1; D is possibly TRBD1 (6 bases). Trimming shortened V by 1 base and J by 8 bases, and 9 bases separated the two germline ends. The CDR3 is made up of 13 amino acids. Germline V gene sequence: CDR1 LGHNA, CDR2 YNFKEQ. The CDR3 nucleotides read TGTGCCAGCAGCCAAGGCAGGGGCGATGAGCAGTTCTTC. The encoded protein is CASSQGRGDEQFF.

The J gene is TRBJ2-3, the V gene TRBV5-5, with TRBD2 as a possible D gene (5 bases). Trimming removed 4 bases from V and 1 base from J, with 16 bases in between. CDR3 size: 16 residues. In germline, CDR1 is SGHKS, CDR2 YYEKEE (reference sequence). Here the CDR3 DNA reads TGTGCCAGCAGCGTGGACTGGAAGCCGGGCACAGATACGCAGTATTTT. Translated, it gives CASSVDWKPGTDTQYF. The variable domain in full, completed from reference TRBV5-5 and TRBJ2-3, reads DAGVTQSPTHLIKTRGQQVTLRCSPISGHKSVSWYQQVLGQGPQFIFQYYEKEERGRGNFPDRFSARQFPNYSSELNVNALLLGDSALYLCASSVDWKPGTDTQYFGPGTRLTVL.

The chain joins TRBV12-1 to TRBJ1-4. TRBV12-1 is termed a pseudogene. This CDR3 is 18 amino acids long. CDR3 coding DNA: TGTGCCAGCAGCTTTGGCGGACCGAACCCAGCAACTAATGAAAAACTGTTTTTT. It codes for CASSFGGPNPATNEKLFF.

This clone was observed a few times. CDR3 amino acids: CASSQGVSDIQYF. The CDR3 DNA reads TGCGCCAGCAGCCAAGGGGTGTCGGACATTCAGTACTTC. The chain employs TRBV4-3 and TRBJ2-4, with D hard to call. V lost 1 base to trimming and J lost 8 bases, with 9 bases between them. Germline V gene sequence: CDR1 LGHNA, CDR2 YSLEER. The CDR3 runs to 13 residues.

In its sample, this clone was seen once. The rearrangement joins TRBV4-3 to TRBJ2-3; weak D call: TRBD1 (6 bases). The CDR3 covers 15 residues. Per the germline V gene, CDR1 is LGHNA and CDR2 is YSLEER. The V end lost 0 bases, the J end lost 5 bases, and 12 bases lay between the germline ends. CDR3 coding DNA: TGCGCCAGCAGCCAAGATTTGGGGGCGGAAGATACGCAGTATTTT. Translated: CASSQDLGAEDTQYF.

This chain links TRBV7-8 with TRBJ2-7, with TRBD2 as a possible D gene (6 bases). The germline V and J ends were trimmed by 5 bases and 3 bases, with 14 bases remaining between them. The CDR3 contains 14 residues. Per germline, CDR1 SGHVS and CDR2 FQNEAQ. The CDR3 loop is CASSPRAGHYEQYF. The DNA of the CDR3 is TGTGCCAGCAGCCCAAGGGCGGGGCACTACGAGCAGTACTTC.

The chain employs TRBV28 and TRBJ2-2, with TRBD2 matching 7 bases. The germline V gene encodes CDR1 MDHEN and CDR2 SYDVKM. Losses at the gene ends were 1 base for V and 4 bases for J; bases not matched to a gene: 0. The CDR3 is 14 residues long. CDR3 amino acids: CASSLSGGTGELFF. CDR3 bases: TGTGCCAGCAGTTTATCGGGGGGCACCGGGGAGCTGTTTTTT.

This sequence joins TRBV5-6 and TRBJ1-6; D possibly corresponds to TRBD1 (5 bases). Germline V CDR1 and CDR2: SGHDT, YYEEEE. The CDR3 covers 15 residues. Trimming stripped 6 bases from V and 11 bases from J, with 21 bases between. The CDR3 bases are TGTGCCAGCACTACTGAGGGGAGTCCCCGGACACCCCTCCACTTT. Translating it yields CASTTEGSPRTPLHF.

In its sample, this clone was seen once. This chain links TRBV15 with TRBJ2-1, with 11 bases aligning to TRBD2. CDR1 and CDR2 (germline): LNHNV, YYDKDF (reference sequence). Trimming took 0 bases from V and 0 from J; bases not matched to a gene: 7. The CDR3 extends over 19 amino acids. The CDR3 here is CATSRDRLAGGSSYNEQFF. CDR3 nucleotide sequence: TGTGCCACCAGCAGAGATCGGCTAGCGGGGGGAAGCTCCTACAATGAGCAGTTCTTC.

This clone has a handful of counts. The rearrangement links TRBV7-8 to TRBJ2-7; D remains ambiguous. The germline V gene encodes CDR1 SGHVS and CDR2 FQNEAQ. The CDR3 is 11 residues long. The V end lost 1 base, the J end lost 7 bases, and 5 bases lay between the germline ends. CDR3 nucleotide sequence: TGTGCCAGCAGCTTAGTTCAGGAGCAGTACTTC. Translating gives CASSLVQEQYF.